The clone carrying this T cell receptor (beta chain) was picked up a small number of times. The data were taken from a study of patients and donors after allogeneic stem cell transplantation. The CDR3 extends over 13 amino acids. Germline V gene lookup returns CDR1 SGDLS and CDR2 YYNGEE. Trimming shortened V by 6 bases and J by 5 bases, and 14 bases separated the two germline ends. TCRdb re-called the RT-PCR reads through MiXCR, storing one row per CDR3 protein. The sample lists roughly 960,000 distinct CDR3 sequences, roughly 18% occurring once. The sequence was obtained from a human donor who was either an allogeneic HSCT recipient or a stem cell or donor lymphocyte infusion donor (not recorded which). It is not recorded whose cells these are; they may come from a transplant donor. Sequenced material: blood, either unsorted or a sorted T cell fraction (not recorded which). The gene calls are TRBV9 and TRBJ2-5; D is ambiguous. CDR3 in amino acids: CASTRPGLETQYF. Written as DNA, the CDR3 is TGTGCCAGCACCCGGCCGGGTTTGGAGACCCAGTACTTC.